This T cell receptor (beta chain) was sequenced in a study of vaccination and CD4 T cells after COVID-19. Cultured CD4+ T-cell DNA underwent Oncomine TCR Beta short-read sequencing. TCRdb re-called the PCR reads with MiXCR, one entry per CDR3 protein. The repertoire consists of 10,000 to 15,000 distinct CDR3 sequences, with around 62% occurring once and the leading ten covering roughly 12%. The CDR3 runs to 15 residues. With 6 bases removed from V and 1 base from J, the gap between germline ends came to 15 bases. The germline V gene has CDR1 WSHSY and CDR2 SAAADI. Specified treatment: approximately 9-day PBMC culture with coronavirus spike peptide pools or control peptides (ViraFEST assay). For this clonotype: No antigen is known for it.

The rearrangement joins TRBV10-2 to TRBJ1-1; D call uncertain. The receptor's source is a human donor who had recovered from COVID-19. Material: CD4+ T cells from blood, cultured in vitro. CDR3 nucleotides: TGCGCCAGCAGGCCCGTTAGGGATTCGAACACTGAAGCTTTCTTT. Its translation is CASRPVRDSNTEAFF.